The following is a TCR beta chain sequence with its context. Its target is unknown. The data were obtained in a study of shared clonotypes between healthy human individuals. Study background: Donors consisted of a couple of women and three men between 18 and 49. Study results and limitations: A limitation of the genetic and exposure-history diversity represented arose from few donors.

Germline CDR1 SGHTA, CDR2 FQGNSA. The V segment lost 3 bases and the J segment 2 bases; nucleotides outside the gene matches: 13. CDR3 size: 18 residues. The protocol was immunoSEQ multiplex PCR, while the TCRdb copy is restricted to in-frame clones and leaves out a portion. Of approximately 2.5 million clones in the sample, approximately 94% were seen once. The source of this sequence is a man between 18 and 29 years old in good health. The material sequenced was naive CD4+ T cells sorted from blood. Indicated subset: CD45RA+ positively selected. The chain is built from TRBV7-2 and TRBJ2-1; 7 nucleotides align to TRBD2. In DNA form, the CDR3 reads TGTGCCAGCAGCTTGGGGGGAGTGGGGCTAGCGGCCTACAATGAGCAGTTCTTC. This encodes CASSLGGVGLAAYNEQFF. The full variable domain, with the rest looked up from reference TRBV7-2 and TRBJ2-1, is GAGVSQSPSNKVTEKGKDVELRCDPISGHTALYWYRQSLGQGLEFLIYFQGNSAPDKSGLPSDRFSAERTGGSVSTLTIQRTQQEDSAVYLCASSLGGVGLAAYNEQFFGPGTRLTVL.